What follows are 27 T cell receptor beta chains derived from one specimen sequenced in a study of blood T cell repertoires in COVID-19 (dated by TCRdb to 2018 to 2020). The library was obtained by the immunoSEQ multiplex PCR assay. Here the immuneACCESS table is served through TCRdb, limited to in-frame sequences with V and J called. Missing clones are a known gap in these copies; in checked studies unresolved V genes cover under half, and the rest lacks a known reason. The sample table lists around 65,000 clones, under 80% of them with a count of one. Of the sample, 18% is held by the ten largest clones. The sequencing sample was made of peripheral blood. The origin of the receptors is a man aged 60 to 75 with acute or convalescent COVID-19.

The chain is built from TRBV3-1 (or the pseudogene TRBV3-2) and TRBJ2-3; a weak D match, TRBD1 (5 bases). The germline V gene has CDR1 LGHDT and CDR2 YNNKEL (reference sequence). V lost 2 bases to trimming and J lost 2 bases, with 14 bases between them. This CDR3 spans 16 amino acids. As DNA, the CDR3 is TGTGCCAGCAGCCAACTCCGGAGTGGGGCCACAGATACGCAGTATTTT. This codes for CASSQLRSGATDTQYF.

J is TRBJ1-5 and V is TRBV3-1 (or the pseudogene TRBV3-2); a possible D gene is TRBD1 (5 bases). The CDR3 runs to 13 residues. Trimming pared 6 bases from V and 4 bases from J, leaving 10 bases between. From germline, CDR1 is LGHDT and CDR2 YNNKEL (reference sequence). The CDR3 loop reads CASSHPGNQPQHF. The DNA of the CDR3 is TGTGCCAGCAGTCATCCAGGGAATCAGCCCCAGCATTTT.

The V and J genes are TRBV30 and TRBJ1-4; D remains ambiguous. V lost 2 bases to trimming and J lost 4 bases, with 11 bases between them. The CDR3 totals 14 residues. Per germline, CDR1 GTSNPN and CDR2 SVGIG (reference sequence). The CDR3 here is CAWSRSLSNEKLFF. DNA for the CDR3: TGTGCCTGGAGTCGTAGTCTTAGTAATGAAAAACTGTTTTTT.

The CDR3 bases are TGCGCCAGCCCCGTCCGGGACAGGAAAAGGGCACCCACTCAGCCCCAGCATTTT. This codes for CASPVRDRKRAPTQPQHF. The genes are TRBV5-1 and TRBJ1-5, with 8 bases that match TRBD1. V lost 7 bases, J lost 6 bases, and 21 bases stayed unmatched. This CDR3 is 18 amino acids long. Germline CDR1 SGHRS, CDR2 YFSETQ.

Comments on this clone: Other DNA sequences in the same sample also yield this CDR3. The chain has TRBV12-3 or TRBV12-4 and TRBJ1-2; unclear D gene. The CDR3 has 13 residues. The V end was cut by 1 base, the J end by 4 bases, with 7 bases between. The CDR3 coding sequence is TGTGCCAGCAGTTTAGGTGGGAGCTATGGCTACACCTTC. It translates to CASSLGGSYGYTF.

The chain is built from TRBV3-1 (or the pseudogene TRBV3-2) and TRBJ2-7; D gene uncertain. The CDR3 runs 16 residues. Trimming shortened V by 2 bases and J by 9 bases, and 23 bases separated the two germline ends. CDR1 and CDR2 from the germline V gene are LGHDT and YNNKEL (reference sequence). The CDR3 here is CASSQLQSKRLESQYF. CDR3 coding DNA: TGTGCCAGCAGCCAACTTCAAAGCAAACGACTGGAGTCGCAGTACTTC.

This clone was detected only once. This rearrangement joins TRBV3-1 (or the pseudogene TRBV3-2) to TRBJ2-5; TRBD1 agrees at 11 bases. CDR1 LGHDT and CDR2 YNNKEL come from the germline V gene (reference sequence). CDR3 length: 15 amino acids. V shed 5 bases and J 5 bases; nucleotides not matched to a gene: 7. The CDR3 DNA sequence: TGTGCCAGCAGCGTGGGACAGGGGGGAGGGGAGACCCAGTACTTC. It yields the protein CASSVGQGGGETQYF.

This CDR3 is CASSQTIPTHEQYF. The CDR3 nucleotides are TGTGCCAGCAGCCAAACTATTCCGACCCACGAGCAGTACTTC. The chain is built from TRBV27 and TRBJ2-7; D gene unclear. The V gene's germline CDR1 is MNHEY and CDR2 SMNVEV (reference sequence). This CDR3 is 14 amino acids long. Trimming removed 6 bases at V and 5 bases at J, with 17 bases between.

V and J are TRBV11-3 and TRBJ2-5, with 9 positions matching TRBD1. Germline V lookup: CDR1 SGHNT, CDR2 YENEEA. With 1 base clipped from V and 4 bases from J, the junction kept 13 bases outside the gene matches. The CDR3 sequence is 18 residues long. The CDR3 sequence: CASSLVEERQGGGETQYF. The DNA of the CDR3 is TGTGCCAGCAGCTTAGTAGAGGAGAGACAGGGGGGAGGAGAGACCCAGTACTTC.

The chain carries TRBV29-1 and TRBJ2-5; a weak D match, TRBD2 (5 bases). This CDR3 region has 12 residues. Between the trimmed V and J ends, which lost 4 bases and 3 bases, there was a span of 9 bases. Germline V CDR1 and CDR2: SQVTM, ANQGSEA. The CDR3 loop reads CSVAEGEETQYF. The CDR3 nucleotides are TGCAGCGTTGCCGAGGGAGAAGAGACCCAGTACTTC.

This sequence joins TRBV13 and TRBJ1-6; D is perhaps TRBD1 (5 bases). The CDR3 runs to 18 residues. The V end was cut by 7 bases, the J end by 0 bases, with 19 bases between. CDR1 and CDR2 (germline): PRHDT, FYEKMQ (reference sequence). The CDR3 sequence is CASTKSRDGSSYNSPLHF. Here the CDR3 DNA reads TGTGCCAGCACCAAGTCCCGGGACGGGAGCTCCTATAATTCACCCCTCCACTTT.

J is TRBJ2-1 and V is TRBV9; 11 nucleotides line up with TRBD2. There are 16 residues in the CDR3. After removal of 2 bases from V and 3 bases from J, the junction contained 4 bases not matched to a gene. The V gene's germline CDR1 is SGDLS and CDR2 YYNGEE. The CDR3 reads CASSVAGTSGYNEQFF. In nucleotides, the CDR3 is TGTGCCAGCAGCGTTGCCGGGACTAGCGGCTACAATGAGCAGTTCTTC.

CDR3 residues: CASKLSGGMNTEAFF. The CDR3 DNA sequence: TGTGCCAGCAAGCTTAGTGGGGGGATGAACACTGAAGCTTTCTTT. The chain carries TRBV11-2 and TRBJ1-1, with D possibly being TRBD1 (5 bases). This CDR3 is built from 15 residues. Trimming pared 7 bases from V and 0 bases from J, leaving 15 bases between. The germline V gene encodes CDR1 SGHAT and CDR2 FQNNGV.

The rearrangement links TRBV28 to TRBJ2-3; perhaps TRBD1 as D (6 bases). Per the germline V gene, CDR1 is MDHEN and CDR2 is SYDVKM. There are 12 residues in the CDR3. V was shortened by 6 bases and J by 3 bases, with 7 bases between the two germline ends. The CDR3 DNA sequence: TGTGCCAGCAGCCAGGGGACAGATACGCAGTATTTT. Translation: CASSQGTDTQYF.

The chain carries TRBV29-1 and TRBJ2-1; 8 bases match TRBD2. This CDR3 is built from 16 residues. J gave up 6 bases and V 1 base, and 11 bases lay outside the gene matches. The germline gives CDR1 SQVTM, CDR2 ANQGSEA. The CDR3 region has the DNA TGCAGCGTTGAAGGATGGCGCGGGAGGAGCATCAATGAGCAGTTCTTC. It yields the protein CSVEGWRGRSINEQFF.

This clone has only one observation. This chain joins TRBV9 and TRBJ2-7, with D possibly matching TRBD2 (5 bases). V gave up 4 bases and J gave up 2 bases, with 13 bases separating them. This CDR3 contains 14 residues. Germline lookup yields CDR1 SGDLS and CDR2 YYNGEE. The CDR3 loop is CASSPGLLTYEQYF. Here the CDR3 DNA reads TGTGCCAGCAGCCCCGGACTGTTAACCTACGAGCAGTACTTC.

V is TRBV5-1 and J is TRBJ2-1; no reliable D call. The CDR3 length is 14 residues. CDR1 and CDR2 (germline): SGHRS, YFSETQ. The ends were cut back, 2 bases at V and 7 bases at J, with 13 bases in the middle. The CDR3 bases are TGCGCCAGCAGCTTATCCTTGCCCGGGAATGAGCAGTTCTTC. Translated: CASSLSLPGNEQFF.

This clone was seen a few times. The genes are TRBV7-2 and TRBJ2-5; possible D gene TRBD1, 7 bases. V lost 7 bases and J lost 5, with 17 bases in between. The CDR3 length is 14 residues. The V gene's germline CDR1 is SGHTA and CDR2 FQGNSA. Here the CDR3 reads CASTLRRGLETQYF. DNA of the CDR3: TGTGCCAGCACTCTCAGGAGGGGGCTTGAGACCCAGTACTTC.

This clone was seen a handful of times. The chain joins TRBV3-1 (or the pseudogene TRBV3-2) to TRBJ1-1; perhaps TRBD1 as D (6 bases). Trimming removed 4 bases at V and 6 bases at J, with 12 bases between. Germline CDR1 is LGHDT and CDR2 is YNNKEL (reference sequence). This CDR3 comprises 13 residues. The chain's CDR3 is CASSRPGTPEAFF. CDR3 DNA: TGTGCCAGCAGCCGCCCCGGGACACCTGAAGCTTTCTTT.

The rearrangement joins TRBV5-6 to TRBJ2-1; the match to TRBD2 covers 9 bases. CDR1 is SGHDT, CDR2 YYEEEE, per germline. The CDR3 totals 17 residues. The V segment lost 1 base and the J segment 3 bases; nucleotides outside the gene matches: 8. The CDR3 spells CASSLIAGVVSYNEQFF. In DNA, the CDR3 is TGTGCCAGCAGCTTGATAGCGGGAGTAGTCAGCTACAATGAGCAGTTCTTC.

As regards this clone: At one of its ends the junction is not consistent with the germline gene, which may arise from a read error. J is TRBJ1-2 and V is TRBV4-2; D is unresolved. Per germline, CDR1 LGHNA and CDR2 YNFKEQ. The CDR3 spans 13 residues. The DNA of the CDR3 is TGTGCCAGCAGCAAAGACGGGGACTATGGCTACACCTTC. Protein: CASSKDGDYGYTF.

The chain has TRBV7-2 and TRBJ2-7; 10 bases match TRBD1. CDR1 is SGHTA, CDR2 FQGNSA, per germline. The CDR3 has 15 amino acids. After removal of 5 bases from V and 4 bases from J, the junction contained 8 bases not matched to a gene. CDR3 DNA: TGTGCCAGCAGCACAGAAACGGGACAGGGGTACGAGCAGTACTTC. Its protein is CASSTETGQGYEQYF.

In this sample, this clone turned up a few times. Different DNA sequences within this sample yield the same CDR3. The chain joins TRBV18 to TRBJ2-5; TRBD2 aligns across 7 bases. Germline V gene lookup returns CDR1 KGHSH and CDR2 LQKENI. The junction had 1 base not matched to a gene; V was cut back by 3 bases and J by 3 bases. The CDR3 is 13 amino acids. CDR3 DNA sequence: TGTGCCAGCTCACCGGGAGGGGAAGAGACCCAGTACTTC. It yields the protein CASSPGGEETQYF.

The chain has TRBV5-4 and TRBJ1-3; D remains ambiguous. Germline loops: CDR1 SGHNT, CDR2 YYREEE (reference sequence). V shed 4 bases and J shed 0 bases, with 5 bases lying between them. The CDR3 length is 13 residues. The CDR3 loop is CASSDISGNTIYF. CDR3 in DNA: TGTGCCAGCAGCGACATCTCTGGAAACACCATATATTTT.

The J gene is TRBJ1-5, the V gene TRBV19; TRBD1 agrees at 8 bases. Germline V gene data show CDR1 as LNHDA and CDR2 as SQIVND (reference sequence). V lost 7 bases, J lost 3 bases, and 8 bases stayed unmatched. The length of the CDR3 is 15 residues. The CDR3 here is CASTTSRGHNQPQHF. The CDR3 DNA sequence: TGTGCCAGTACCACCAGCAGGGGGCACAATCAGCCCCAGCATTTT.

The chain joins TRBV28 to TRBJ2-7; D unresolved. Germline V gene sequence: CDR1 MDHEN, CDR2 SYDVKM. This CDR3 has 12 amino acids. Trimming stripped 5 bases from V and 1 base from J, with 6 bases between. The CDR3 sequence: CASSPTSYEQYF. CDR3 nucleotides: TGTGCCAGCAGTCCGACTTCCTACGAGCAGTACTTC.

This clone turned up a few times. The CDR3 is CASSLMAQWTDEQFF. Here the CDR3 DNA reads TGTGCCAGCAGCTTGATGGCCCAGTGGACAGATGAGCAGTTCTTC. The rearrangement links TRBV5-6 to TRBJ2-1, with a weak D call TRBD1 (6 bases). Trimming removed 1 base at V and 8 bases at J, with 16 bases between. Germline V gene lookup returns CDR1 SGHDT and CDR2 YYEEEE. The CDR3 has 15 residues.